These 32 T cell receptor beta chains came from one sample sequenced in a study of T cell repertoires in cytomegalovirus infection (dated by TCRdb to the late 2010s). In light of the paper, this sample's treatment or condition label describes: in vitro stimulation with specific CMV peptide epitopes to enrich CMV-specific T cells. TCRdb lists the instrument as Illumina HiSeq 1500. TCRdb passed the public sequencing reads through fastp at Q25 and MiXCR, retaining productive beta sequences. Each entry merges the rows of one CDR3 protein and shows their most common DNA and genes. Present in this sample are approximately 1,000,000 distinct CDR3 sequences, around 32% of which were seen just once. The top ten hold 11% to 15% of the sample. These receptors have no identified antigens. The source material was cultured CD8+ T cells from PBMCs, sampled from culture after CMV antigen stimulation. The receptor set was obtained from a human donor in good health (CMV status not recorded). Some clones in this sample may be carry-over from other donors' samples.

This clonotype showed up just a few times. The rearrangement uses TRBV27 and TRBJ2-2; unclear D gene. CDR3 length: 12 residues. V gave up 10 bases and J gave up 5 bases, with 11 bases separating them. Germline V lookup: CDR1 MNHEY, CDR2 SMNVEV (reference sequence). The CDR3 spells CATPARTGELFF. The CDR3 region has the DNA TGTGCCACTCCCGCGAGGACCGGGGAGCTGTTTTTT.

V usage is TRBV7-8 and J usage is TRBJ2-6, with D hard to call. Deletions cut 1 base from V and 1 base from J, with 8 bases between. Germline V gene sequence: CDR1 SGHVS, CDR2 FQNEAQ. The CDR3 sequence is 16 residues long. The CDR3: CASSLGMGSGANVLTF. CDR3 in DNA: TGTGCCAGCAGCTTAGGGATGGGATCTGGGGCCAACGTCCTGACTTTC.

In DNA, the CDR3 is TGTGCCAGTAATACAGGGCCGAACACTGAAGCTTTCTTT. Its protein product is CASNTGPNTEAFF. This chain connects TRBV19 to TRBJ1-1; possible D gene TRBD1, 6 bases. CDR3 length equals 13 residues. Deletions cut 7 bases from V and 1 base from J, with 10 bases between. Germline-derived CDR1 and CDR2 are LNHDA and SQIVND (reference sequence).

This clonotype was observed a few times. V is TRBV6-5 and J is TRBJ1-2; 7 positions match TRBD1. Germline lookup yields CDR1 MNHEY and CDR2 SVGAGI. The CDR3 length is 16 residues. The trim removed 0 bases at V and 3 bases at J, leaving 7 bases unmatched. The CDR3 reads CASSYSRGGDYYGYTF. The CDR3 DNA reads as TGTGCCAGCAGTTACTCGAGAGGGGGCGATTACTATGGCTACACCTTC.

The rearrangement joins TRBV7-9 to TRBJ2-1; D unclear. V was cut by 7 bases and J by 8 bases, with 15 bases left in between. The CDR3 is 13 residues long. Germline V lookup: CDR1 SEHNR, CDR2 FQNEAQ (reference sequence). Written as DNA, the CDR3 is TGTGCCAGCAATCCCCCCGGTGGTTATGAGCAGTTCTTC. It codes for CASNPPGGYEQFF.

V gene TRBV15 combines with J gene TRBJ2-1; 9 bases are shared with TRBD1. This CDR3 region has 14 residues. Losses at the gene ends were 5 bases for V and 9 bases for J; bases not matched to a gene: 8. Germline V CDR1 and CDR2: LNHNV, YYDKDF (reference sequence). CDR3 loop: CATSFQGQGAEQFF. CDR3 sequence (DNA): TGTGCCACCAGCTTTCAGGGACAGGGAGCTGAGCAGTTCTTC.

This clonotype was detected many times. The V call is TRBV7-8, the J call TRBJ2-1; D ambiguous. V lost 1 base to trimming and J lost 5 bases, with 9 bases between them. Per the germline V gene, CDR1 is SGHVS and CDR2 is FQNEAQ. The CDR3 has 14 amino acids. CDR3 loop: CASSLGADHNEQFF. The CDR3 DNA follows: TGTGCCAGCAGCTTAGGGGCAGACCACAATGAGCAGTTCTTC.

Here the CDR3 reads CASSYARGSSYEQYF. In DNA, the CDR3 is TGTGCCAGCAGTTATGCCAGGGGAAGCTCCTACGAGCAGTACTTC. The chain employs TRBV6-5 and TRBJ2-7; a weak D match, TRBD1 (6 bases). Germline V gives CDR1 MNHEY, CDR2 SVGAGI. Trimming cost V 3 bases and J 0 bases, with 12 bases left between them. The CDR3 totals 15 residues.

This rearrangement joins TRBV18 to TRBJ2-1; the D gene is possibly TRBD2 (5 bases). CDR1 is KGHSH and CDR2 is LQKENI in the germline V gene. The CDR3 has 16 residues. Trimming stripped 3 bases from V and 7 bases from J, with 19 bases between. The CDR3 protein is CASSPRGLQMGNEQFF. As DNA, the CDR3 is TGTGCCAGCTCACCGCGAGGGCTCCAAATGGGGAATGAGCAGTTCTTC.

The chain joins TRBV18 to TRBJ2-1; D possibly corresponds to TRBD2 (5 bases). The CDR3 has 15 amino acids. Per germline, CDR1 KGHSH and CDR2 LQKENI. V dropped 5 bases and J dropped 3 bases, with 14 bases sitting between them. CDR3 loop: CASSDSGSNYNEQFF. The CDR3 DNA reads as TGTGCCAGCTCAGACTCGGGGTCAAACTACAATGAGCAGTTCTTC.

The V and J genes are TRBV7-8 and TRBJ2-7; D assignment may be TRBD1 or TRBD2 (6 bases each). Germline loops: CDR1 SGHVS, CDR2 FQNEAQ. This CDR3 is built from 15 residues. Between the trimmed V and J ends, which lost 2 bases and 4 bases, there was a span of 15 bases. The chain's CDR3 is CASSLQAGGGYEQYF. The CDR3 DNA follows: TGTGCCAGCAGCTTACAGGCCGGAGGGGGGTACGAGCAGTACTTC. The full variable domain, with the rest looked up from reference TRBV7-8 and TRBJ2-7, is GAGVSQSPRYKVAKRGQDVALRCDPISGHVSLFWYQQALGQGPEFLTYFQNEAQLDKSGLPSDRFFAERPEGSVSTLKIQRTQQEDSAVYLCASSLQAGGGYEQYFGPGTRLTVT.

The table lists this clonotype with a few counts. This chain joins TRBV7-9 and TRBJ1-2; perhaps TRBD1 as D (6 bases). The CDR3 is 15 residues long. Germline V lookup: CDR1 SEHNR, CDR2 FQNEAQ (reference sequence). V gave up 5 bases and J gave up 6 bases, with 19 bases separating them. As DNA, the CDR3 is TGTGCCAGCAGCAATGTCGTGGGGGCGCAGGATGGCTACACCTTC. Translation: CASSNVVGAQDGYTF.

In its sample, this clonotype was seen a few times. This chain uses TRBV6-6 with TRBJ1-1; TRBD1 is a possible D gene (5 bases). This CDR3 is 12 amino acids long. Looked up from germline, CDR1 is MNHNY and CDR2 is SVGAGI (reference sequence). V lost 6 bases, J lost 7 bases, and 12 bases lay in between. The chain's CDR3 is CASRGPDLEAFF. Here the CDR3 DNA reads TGTGCCAGCAGGGGACCGGATCTTGAAGCTTTCTTT.

This clonotype turned up a few times. The chain is built from TRBV27 and TRBJ2-6, with D unresolved. Germline assignment: CDR1 MNHEY and CDR2 SMNVEV (reference sequence). The CDR3 spans 16 residues. V was cut by 4 bases and J by 0 bases, with 10 bases left in between. CDR3 bases: TGTGCCAGCAGTTCGCCAGATTACTCTGGGGCCAACGTCCTGACTTTC. Its protein product is CASSSPDYSGANVLTF.

This clonotype was seen only a few times. The chain employs TRBV4-1 and TRBJ1-5; TRBD1 matches 7 bases. This CDR3 region has 14 residues. The trim removed 2 bases at V and 4 bases at J, leaving 2 bases unmatched. Germline CDR1 MGHRA, CDR2 YSYEKL. The CDR3 loop is CASSQPQGNQPQHF. The CDR3 nucleotides read TGCGCCAGCAGCCAACCACAGGGGAATCAGCCCCAGCATTTT.

This rearrangement joins TRBV7-8 to TRBJ2-3; 8 bases are a match to TRBD1. The CDR3 sequence is 14 residues long. The V segment lost 6 bases and the J segment 4 bases; nucleotides outside the gene matches: 6. The germline gives CDR1 SGHVS, CDR2 FQNEAQ. Written as DNA, the CDR3 is TGTGCCAGCAGTAGAGACAGGGGCCCAGATACGCAGTATTTT. Its protein product is CASSRDRGPDTQYF.

This rearrangement joins TRBV5-8 to TRBJ2-1; 8 nucleotides align to TRBD2. From germline, CDR1 is SGHTS and CDR2 YDEGEE. V lost 7 bases, J lost 6 bases, and 9 bases stayed unmatched. The CDR3 loop spans 14 amino acids. The CDR3 DNA is TGTGCCAGCTCCAGCGGGGGCCCCCTCAATGAGCAGTTCTTC. Its translation is CASSSGGPLNEQFF.

This clonotype was counted a few times. This chain connects TRBV12-3 or TRBV12-4 to TRBJ1-4, with 7 bases lining up with TRBD1. With 5 bases clipped from V and 5 bases from J, the junction kept 5 bases outside the gene matches. The CDR3 runs 14 residues. The CDR3 nucleotides are TGTGCCAGCAGTATGGGACAGCAAAATGAAAAACTGTTTTTT. Its translation is CASSMGQQNEKLFF.

The rearrangement links TRBV7-9 to TRBJ2-7; a possible D gene is TRBD2 (6 bases). The germline V gene has CDR1 SEHNR and CDR2 FQNEAQ (reference sequence). Trimming pared 1 base from V and 0 bases from J, leaving 10 bases between. CDR3 length: 15 residues. This CDR3 reads CASSLGTTSSYEQYF. Here the CDR3 DNA reads TGTGCCAGCAGCTTAGGGACTACGAGCTCCTACGAGCAGTACTTC.

A remark on this clonotype: This clone may be a read error of a much larger clone one base away. The gene calls are TRBV7-6 and TRBJ2-3; 7 bases are shared with TRBD2. Germline CDR1 and CDR2: SGHVS and FNYEAQ. The CDR3 is 14 amino acids. As DNA, the CDR3 is TGTGTCAGCAGCCAAAGCGGGGAGGGGGATACGCAGTATTTT. This encodes CVSSQSGEGDTQYF.

The V call is TRBV19, the J call TRBJ1-6, with TRBD1 identical over 9 bases. From germline, CDR1 is LNHDA and CDR2 SQIVND (reference sequence). The CDR3 totals 14 residues. V gave up 4 bases and J gave up 10 bases; unmatched junction bases: 5. The CDR3, as DNA: TGTGCCAGTAGTAAGGGACAGGGAAACTCACCCCTCCACTTT. Its protein is CASSKGQGNSPLHF.

There are a few counts of this clonotype. The gene calls are TRBV2 and TRBJ2-5; D tentatively fits TRBD1 or TRBD2 (6 bases each). CDR1 and CDR2 (germline): SNHLY, FYNNEI. This CDR3 contains 14 residues. V was cut by 6 bases and J by 5 bases, with 16 bases left in between. CDR3: CASSGLGGVETQYF. As DNA, the CDR3 is TGTGCCAGCAGCGGACTGGGGGGCGTCGAGACCCAGTACTTC.

This rearrangement joins TRBV10-3 to TRBJ2-5; D may match TRBD1 or TRBD2 (5 bases each). V gave up 0 bases and J gave up 5 bases, with 10 bases separating them. CDR1 is ENHRY, CDR2 SYGVKD, per germline. The CDR3 runs 14 residues. The CDR3 DNA reads TGTGCCATCAGTGAGTCGATCGGGGCGGAGACCCAGTACTTC. Encoded protein: CAISESIGAETQYF.

This clonotype was found many times. The chain combines TRBV12-3 or TRBV12-4 with TRBJ1-1, with D hard to call. CDR3 length: 12 residues. With 1 base removed from V and 7 bases from J, the gap between germline ends came to 7 bases. CDR3 in DNA: TGTGCCAGCAGTTTAGGGGAGATTGAAGCTTTCTTT. Protein sequence: CASSLGEIEAFF.

The chain carries TRBV19 and TRBJ1-1; 7 bases agree with TRBD1. Germline V lookup: CDR1 LNHDA, CDR2 SQIVND (reference sequence). The CDR3 covers 12 residues. The V and J ends lost 7 bases and 6 bases, in that order; junction bases with no gene match: 5. As DNA, the CDR3 is TGTGCCAGTATTCGGACAGGATCTGAAGCTTTCTTT. Translation: CASIRTGSEAFF.

This clonotype was observed a few times. The V gene is TRBV2, the J gene TRBJ2-3; weak D call: TRBD2 (5 bases). CDR1 SNHLY and CDR2 FYNNEI come from the germline V gene. V lost 3 bases, J lost 2 bases, and 15 bases lay in between. The CDR3 runs 16 residues. Here the CDR3 reads CASSDVGVAITDTQYF. In DNA, the CDR3 is TGTGCCAGCAGTGATGTGGGAGTCGCTATCACAGATACGCAGTATTTT.

The table lists this clonotype with many counts. The genes are TRBV7-8 and TRBJ2-2; no firm D call. Looked up from germline, CDR1 is SGHVS and CDR2 is FQNEAQ. Trimming shortened V by 1 base and J by 3 bases, and 15 bases separated the two germline ends. The CDR3 is 17 residues long. The CDR3 is CASSLDSLYIDTGELFF. CDR3 nucleotides: TGTGCCAGCAGCTTAGACAGCCTGTACATCGACACCGGGGAGCTGTTTTTT.

The V call is TRBV19, the J call TRBJ1-3; no clear D gene. The CDR3 is made up of 16 amino acids. Between the trimmed V and J ends, which lost 5 bases and 1 base, there was a span of 15 bases. Germline V gene sequence: CDR1 LNHDA, CDR2 SQIVND (reference sequence). CDR3 sequence: CASSLNADKSGNTIYF. As DNA, the CDR3 is TGTGCCAGTAGTCTCAACGCCGACAAGTCTGGAAACACCATATATTTT.

This clonotype has at least ten counts. V is TRBV7-6 and J is TRBJ2-4; D possibly corresponds to TRBD2 (7 bases). V was shortened by 5 bases and J by 4 bases, with 12 bases between the two germline ends. Germline lookup yields CDR1 SGHVS and CDR2 FNYEAQ. The CDR3 consists of 14 residues. CDR3 DNA: TGTGCCAGCAGCCAGGGGCGGGGGAAAAACATTCAGTACTTC. It encodes CASSQGRGKNIQYF.

The rearrangement uses TRBV7-6 and TRBJ2-1; D is possibly TRBD1 (5 bases). Germline CDR1 and CDR2: SGHVS and FNYEAQ. V was clipped by 6 bases and J by 8 bases, with 20 bases between them. The CDR3 runs to 15 residues. The CDR3 nucleotides are TGTGCCAGCAGACCATTATCAGGGATCGGTGATGAGCAGTTCTTC. Translation gives CASRPLSGIGDEQFF.

The chain couples TRBV27 to TRBJ2-1; D tentatively fits TRBD1 or TRBD2 (6 bases each). V was pared by 5 bases and J by 5 bases, with 13 bases between. The germline gives CDR1 MNHEY, CDR2 SMNVEV (reference sequence). This CDR3 contains 14 residues. In DNA form, the CDR3 reads TGTGCCAGCAGTCCCATTGGGGGGCACAATGAGCAGTTCTTC. Its translation is CASSPIGGHNEQFF.

The chain has TRBV7-2 and TRBJ1-6, with 7 bases identical to TRBD1. The CDR3 length is 18 residues. V shed 1 base and J 5 bases; nucleotides not matched to a gene: 11. The germline V gene has CDR1 SGHTA and CDR2 FQGNSA. CDR3 residues: CASSLGWVDRVNNSPLHF. CDR3 nucleotides: TGTGCCAGCAGCTTAGGGTGGGTTGACAGGGTAAATAATTCACCCCTCCACTTT.